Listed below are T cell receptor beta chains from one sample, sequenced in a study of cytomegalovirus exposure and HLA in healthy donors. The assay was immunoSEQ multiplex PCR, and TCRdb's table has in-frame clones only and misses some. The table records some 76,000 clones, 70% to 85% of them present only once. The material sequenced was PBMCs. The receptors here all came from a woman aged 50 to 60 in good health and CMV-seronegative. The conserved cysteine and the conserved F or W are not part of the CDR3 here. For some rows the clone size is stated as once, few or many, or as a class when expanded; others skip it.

CDR3aa: ASSQVTAGDSTDTQY
j_gene: TRBJ2-3
abundance: once
v_gene: TRBV4-1

CDR3aa: ASSSDRGGDEQY
j_gene: TRBJ2-7
abundance: -
v_gene: TRBV28

CDR3aa: ASSVEGVGGANVLT
j_gene: TRBJ2-6
abundance: few
v_gene: TRBV9

CDR3aa: ASSLASSGTDTQY
j_gene: TRBJ2-3
abundance: -
v_gene: TRBV5-1

CDR3aa: ASSPGAANTEAF
j_gene: TRBJ1-1
abundance: -
v_gene: TRBV7-9

CDR3aa: ASQQGEENLAKNIQY
j_gene: TRBJ2-4
abundance: -
v_gene: TRBV5-1

CDR3aa: ASSQVSGSSYNEQF
j_gene: TRBJ2-1
abundance: -
v_gene: TRBV4-2

CDR3aa: ASRATSGGYNEQF
j_gene: TRBJ2-1
abundance: -
v_gene: TRBV6-5

CDR3aa: ASSSPGVLGTEAF
j_gene: TRBJ1-1
abundance: -
v_gene: TRBV7-9

CDR3aa: ASSGAGVGYEQY
j_gene: TRBJ2-7
abundance: -
v_gene: TRBV28

CDR3aa: ASSMGLAGYDTQY
j_gene: TRBJ2-3
abundance: -
v_gene: TRBV28

CDR3aa: ASSGQGIHEQF
j_gene: TRBJ2-1
abundance: once
v_gene: TRBV19

CDR3aa: ASSPDTDSYNEQF
j_gene: TRBJ2-1
abundance: once
v_gene: TRBV4-3

CDR3aa: ASSVHGIWNTEAF
j_gene: TRBJ1-1
abundance: -
v_gene: TRBV2

CDR3aa: ASSPGQGGSEAF
j_gene: TRBJ1-1
abundance: -
v_gene: TRBV5-1

CDR3aa: ASSSGLTPYEQY
j_gene: TRBJ2-7
abundance: -
v_gene: TRBV13

CDR3aa: ASSVVQGELF
j_gene: TRBJ2-2
abundance: -
v_gene: TRBV9

CDR3aa: AISVGSGVGGTQY
j_gene: TRBJ2-5
abundance: -
v_gene: TRBV10-3

CDR3aa: ASSQLTGVNYGYT
j_gene: TRBJ1-2
abundance: -
v_gene: TRBV4-2

CDR3aa: ASSQDPGPSSGNTIY
j_gene: TRBJ1-3
abundance: -
v_gene: TRBV4-1

CDR3aa: ASIGLGGSYEQY
j_gene: TRBJ2-7
abundance: -
v_gene: TRBV7-9

CDR3aa: ASSTFEAGGLNTEAF
j_gene: TRBJ1-1
abundance: once
v_gene: TRBV19

CDR3aa: ASTKDRGASTDTQY
j_gene: TRBJ2-3
abundance: -
v_gene: TRBV2

CDR3aa: ASSPTPSGELF
j_gene: TRBJ2-2
abundance: -
v_gene: TRBV5-1

CDR3aa: ASSLGAGGNEKLF
j_gene: TRBJ1-4
abundance: -
v_gene: TRBV7-2

CDR3aa: ASTSWRETDTQY
j_gene: TRBJ2-3
abundance: -
v_gene: TRBV19

CDR3aa: ASRKITRTEQETQY
j_gene: TRBJ2-5
abundance: once
v_gene: TRBV2